The clone carrying this T cell receptor (beta chain) was observed a few times. Antigen specificity is unknown. This entry is derived from a study of blood T cells in healthy people across ages. Through a sample-barcoded 5' primer and a J-beta primer mix, a second PCR was run for roughly 7 to 11 cycles. Using its own MiXCR run on the 5' RACE reads, TCRdb lists one record per CDR3 protein. The sample has some 1.6 million distinct CDR3 sequences, approximately 32% seen once. The germline gives CDR1 MGHDK, CDR2 SYGVNS. The V end was cut by 3 bases, the J end by 13 bases, with 16 bases between. This CDR3 region has 13 residues. Broader study findings: Long-lived and aged donors differed, with more naive CD4+ cells and higher diversity in the long-lived.

The genes are TRBV25-1 and TRBJ2-1; tentative D call: TRBD2 (5 bases). The clonotype comes from a woman aged 30 to 39 in good health. The source material was blood. CDR3 region: CASSEEARLDQFF. The DNA of the CDR3 is TGTGCCAGCAGTGAGGAGGCTCGATTAGACCAGTTCTTC. The full variable domain, with the rest looked up from reference TRBV25-1 and TRBJ2-1, is EADIYQTPRYLVIGTGKKITLECSQTMGHDKMYWYQQDPGMELHLIHYSYGVNSTEKGDLSSESTVSRIRTEHFPLTLESARPSHTSQYLCASSEEARLDQFFGPGTRLTVL.